Below, 23 T cell receptor beta chains from the same sample are listed, as sequenced in a study of T cells in Graves' hyperthyroidism and ophthalmopathy. TCR beta CDR3 region amplification was performed from RNA transcripts. HTBI primers were employed in a first-round RT-PCR of the TCR CDR3. TCRdb fed the multiplex PCR reads into MiXCR, producing one record per CDR3 protein. The table includes about 510,000 distinct CDR3 sequences, 46% detected once. The specimen was peripheral blood or thyroid tissue (not recorded which). Source of these receptors: an adult woman with Graves' disease, either hyperthyroidism or ophthalmopathy (not recorded which).

A few counts support this clonotype. The V call is TRBV2, the J call TRBJ2-7, with TRBD1 matching over 7 bases. CDR1 and CDR2 (germline): SNHLY, FYNNEI. The CDR3 runs to 13 residues. V shed 10 bases and J 1 base; nucleotides not matched to a gene: 7. The CDR3 DNA reads TGTGCCACCACGGACAGGCAGTCCTACGAGCAGTACTTC. It specifies CATTDRQSYEQYF.

This clonotype was recorded only once. This CDR3 fails to terminate in the conserved phenylalanine or tryptophan, so it likely reflects a read error. The chain combines TRBV19 with TRBJ1-1; D might be TRBD1 (6 bases). The length of the CDR3 is 14 residues. V was clipped by 4 bases and J by 4 bases, with 13 bases between them. The V gene's germline CDR1 is LNHDA and CDR2 SQIVND (reference sequence). The CDR3 sequence: CASSKQGMGTEAFL. CDR3 bases: TGTGCCAGTAGTAAACAGGGAATGGGCACTGAAGCTTTCCTT.

With respect to this clonotype: Compared with germline, one end of the junction differs, possibly owing to a read error. This sequence joins TRBV10-3 and TRBJ1-1; 7 nucleotides agree with TRBD1. Germline V gene lookup returns CDR1 ENHRY and CDR2 SYGVKD. The CDR3 has 14 amino acids. Here the CDR3 DNA reads TGTGGCATCAGGGGGAGAAGGGACCACACTGAAGCTTTCTTT. Amino acid sequence: CGIRGRRDHTEAFF.

This clonotype has ten or more counts. The chain uses TRBV5-4 and TRBJ2-5; 7 bases align to TRBD2. This CDR3 is built from 14 residues. With 4 bases clipped from V and 3 bases from J, the junction kept 6 bases outside the gene matches. Germline CDR1 SGHNT, CDR2 YYREEE (reference sequence). The CDR3 bases are TGTGCCAGCAGCAAAGACCGGGGGGAAGAGACCCAGTACTTC. Protein: CASSKDRGEETQYF.

This clonotype showed up many times. The V and J genes are TRBV4-1 and TRBJ1-5; D remains unclear. Germline values: CDR1 MGHRA, CDR2 YSYEKL. CDR3 length equals 15 residues. V dropped 3 bases and J dropped 2 bases, with 11 bases sitting between them. For the CDR3, the DNA is TGCGCCAGCAGCCAGGCTTCGGGAGGCAATCAGCCCCAGCATTTT. As protein: CASSQASGGNQPQHF.

The chain joins TRBV20-1 to TRBJ2-5; D may be TRBD1 or TRBD2 (5 bases each). The germline CDR1 and CDR2 sequences are DFQATT and SNEGSKA (reference sequence). The CDR3 runs to 13 residues. V gave up 0 bases and J gave up 4 bases, with 9 bases separating them. CDR3: CSAREGAGETQYF. The CDR3 DNA reads TGCAGTGCTAGAGAAGGGGCGGGAGAGACCCAGTACTTC.

With regard to this clonotype: The junction shows a germline mismatch at one end, possibly a read error. The J gene is TRBJ1-2, the V gene TRBV7-7; D remains ambiguous. This CDR3 has 15 amino acids. The germline V gene has CDR1 SSHAT and CDR2 FNYEAQ (reference sequence). DNA of the CDR3: TGTGCTAGCAGCTTGTCCGGGAGGGATTCGGGCGGCTACACCTTC. This gives the protein CASSLSGRDSGGYTF.

V and J are TRBV14 and TRBJ2-7, with a possible D match to TRBD1 (6 bases). V was clipped by 0 bases and J by 3 bases, with 12 bases between them. The CDR3 is made up of 15 amino acids. CDR1 SGHDN and CDR2 FVKESK come from the germline V gene. CDR3 nucleotide sequence: TGTGCCAGCAGCCAAGATACAGGGTCTTACTACGAGCAGTACTTC. Its protein is CASSQDTGSYYEQYF.

This sequence joins TRBV7-2 and TRBJ2-5; D is perhaps TRBD1 or TRBD2 (5 bases each). This CDR3 is built from 16 residues. From germline, CDR1 is SGHTA and CDR2 FQGNSA. V lost 6 bases to trimming and J lost 0 bases, with 17 bases between them. CDR3 region: CASRAYTGAYQETQYF. The CDR3 coding sequence is TGTGCCAGCAGGGCGTACACCGGGGCGTACCAAGAGACCCAGTACTTC.

This clonotype came up many times. This chain uses TRBV24-1 with TRBJ2-7; a weak D match, TRBD1 (8 bases). V gave up 5 bases and J gave up 2 bases, with 18 bases separating them. This CDR3 spans 16 amino acids. The V gene's germline CDR1 is KGHDR and CDR2 SFDVKD. The CDR3 sequence: CATSVPAGDRPYEQYF. CDR3 nucleotides: TGTGCCACCAGTGTCCCTGCGGGGGACAGGCCCTACGAGCAGTACTTC.

This chain links TRBV7-9 with TRBJ1-6; D gene unclear. Per germline, CDR1 SEHNR and CDR2 FQNEAQ (reference sequence). The CDR3 has 12 residues. Trimming took 9 bases from V and 9 from J, leaving 12 bases between them. The CDR3 here is CASSVLTSPLHF. CDR3 DNA sequence: TGTGCCAGTAGTGTACTAACTTCACCCCTCCACTTT. Complete variable domain (other parts from reference TRBV7-9 and TRBJ1-6): DTGVSQNPRHKITKRGQNVTFRCDPISEHNRLYWYRQTLGQGPEFLTYFQNEAQLEKSRLLSDRFSAERPKGSFSTLEIQRTEQGDSAMYLCASSVLTSPLHFGNGTRLTVT.

This clonotype was seen ten or more times. The J gene is TRBJ2-2, the V gene TRBV7-3; 7 bases align to TRBD2. V lost 1 base and J lost 0; bases outside the gene matches: 2. The CDR3 loop spans 16 amino acids. Germline loops: CDR1 SGHTA, CDR2 FQGTGA. This chain's CDR3 is CASSLKTSPNTGELFF. CDR3 DNA sequence: TGTGCCAGCAGCTTAAAGACTAGCCCGAACACCGGGGAGCTGTTTTTT.

This clonotype was seen only a few times. A much larger clone differs from this one at a single base, so this may be a read error. The CDR3 protein is CASGQRGVIMNTEAFF. DNA of the CDR3: TGTGCCAGCGGCCAACGAGGGGTTATTATGAACACTGAAGCTTTCTTT. V and J are TRBV7-2 and TRBJ1-1, with D maybe TRBD1 (5 bases). The germline V gene encodes CDR1 SGHTA and CDR2 FQGNSA. Trimming pared 8 bases from V and 0 bases from J, leaving 19 bases between. The CDR3 covers 16 residues. Based on the CDR3 plus reference TRBV7-2 and TRBJ1-1, the full variable domain is GAGVSQSPSNKVTEKGKDVELRCDPISGHTALYWYRQSLGQGLEFLIYFQGNSAPDKSGLPSDRFSAERTGGSVSTLTIQRTQQEDSAVYLCASGQRGVIMNTEAFFGQGTRLTVV.

A word on this clonotype: The final CDR3 position lacks the conserved phenylalanine or tryptophan, pointing to a likely read error. The chain links TRBV4-1 to TRBJ1-1; D not resolved. The CDR3 consists of 14 residues. Trimming took 0 bases from V and 8 from J, leaving 13 bases between them. Germline lookup yields CDR1 MGHRA and CDR2 YSYEKL. The CDR3 DNA is TGCGCCAGCAGCCAAGAAGTAACGCCGATGGAAGCTTTCCTT. It is translated as CASSQEVTPMEAFL.

This clonotype was counted at least ten times. Sequence at one end of the junction differs from germline and may be a read error. The gene calls are TRBV7-7 and TRBJ1-4, with 9 bases that match TRBD1. The CDR3 totals 14 residues. Germline values: CDR1 SSHAT, CDR2 FNYEAQ (reference sequence). CDR3 amino acids: CASSPDRGGEKLFF. CDR3 bases: TGTGCTAGCAGCCCGGACAGGGGAGGAGAAAAACTGTTTTTT.

This clonotype was seen ten or more times. The chain recombines TRBV4-1 with TRBJ1-1, with D hard to call. CDR3 length equals 13 residues. The V gene's germline CDR1 is MGHRA and CDR2 YSYEKL. V shed 4 bases and J shed 5 bases, with 11 bases lying between them. CDR3 DNA: TGCGCCAGCAGCCCTGACTACCAGACTGAAGCTTTCTTT. This gives the protein CASSPDYQTEAFF.

V gene TRBV7-9 combines with J gene TRBJ2-7, with TRBD1 identical over 9 bases. Germline CDR1 SEHNR, CDR2 FQNEAQ (reference sequence). The CDR3 covers 18 residues. V gave up 7 bases and J gave up 2 bases; unmatched junction bases: 18. The CDR3 spells CASNPRGSRDRVPYEQYF. The CDR3 DNA reads as TGTGCCAGCAATCCGAGGGGGAGCCGGGACAGGGTCCCCTACGAGCAGTACTTC. The variable domain in full, completed from reference TRBV7-9 and TRBJ2-7, reads DTGVSQNPRHKITKRGQNVTFRCDPISEHNRLYWYRQTLGQGPEFLTYFQNEAQLEKSRLLSDRFSAERPKGSFSTLEIQRTEQGDSAMYLCASNPRGSRDRVPYEQYFGPGTRLTVT.

This clonotype was counted only a few times. V is TRBV10-3 and J is TRBJ2-5; perhaps TRBD2 as D (5 bases). V shed 2 bases and J shed 5 bases, with 9 bases lying between them. The germline CDR1 and CDR2 sequences are ENHRY and SYGVKD. This CDR3 is built from 13 residues. CDR3 loop: CAISELGVETQYF. The CDR3 DNA reads TGTGCCATCAGTGAGCTCGGGGTGGAGACCCAGTACTTC.

Ten or more counts support this clonotype. This chain connects TRBV19 to TRBJ2-5; 7 bases map to TRBD2. Germline trimming cut 3 bases from V and 4 bases from J; bases unmatched to any gene: 8. The germline CDR1 and CDR2 sequences are LNHDA and SQIVND (reference sequence). This CDR3 comprises 15 residues. The CDR3 reads CASSIGGSGAETQYF. The CDR3 DNA sequence: TGTGCCAGTAGTATTGGTGGGAGCGGGGCAGAGACCCAGTACTTC.

At least ten counts were recorded for this clonotype. This chain joins TRBV7-2 and TRBJ2-2, with TRBD1 as a possible D gene (6 bases). Deletions cut 6 bases from V and 5 bases from J, with 16 bases between. The CDR3 consists of 15 residues. Germline V gene data show CDR1 as SGHTA and CDR2 as FQGNSA. The CDR3 nucleotides read TGTGCCAGCAGTTCAAGGGGGAGCTGGACCGGGGAGCTGTTTTTT. Amino acid sequence: CASSSRGSWTGELFF.

This chain connects TRBV24-1 to TRBJ1-1; 7 nucleotides align to TRBD1. Germline values: CDR1 KGHDR, CDR2 SFDVKD. The trim removed 10 bases at V and 5 bases at J, leaving 9 bases unmatched. This CDR3 is built from 13 residues. This chain's CDR3 is CATGLEGATEAFF. For the CDR3, the DNA is TGTGCCACGGGGTTGGAGGGGGCTACTGAAGCTTTCTTT.

A few counts support this clonotype. J is TRBJ1-2 and V is TRBV29-1, with a possible D match to TRBD1 (5 bases). Germline assignment: CDR1 SQVTM and CDR2 ANQGSEA. CDR3 length: 12 residues. V was cut by 4 bases and J by 4 bases, with 10 bases left in between. As DNA, the CDR3 is TGCAGCGTTGTCCAGGGAGGCTATGGCTACACCTTC. This translates into CSVVQGGYGYTF.

This sequence joins TRBV11-2 and TRBJ1-6, with D perhaps matching TRBD1 (5 bases). V lost 5 bases and J 7 bases, leaving 15 bases between the germline ends. In germline, CDR1 is SGHAT, CDR2 FQNNGV. CDR3 length: 15 residues. CDR3 region: CASSLSVGQNSPLHF. The CDR3, as DNA: TGTGCCAGCAGCCTCTCTGTGGGGCAAAATTCACCCCTCCACTTT.